These 18 T cell receptor beta chains originate from one sample sequenced in a study of OX40 agonist ivuxolimab in advanced cancers. Profiling relied on immunoSEQ multiplex PCR, and the TCRdb table lists in-frame clones only, not all of them. This repertoire shows 58,000 or so clones, around 78% found once; its top ten account for 2.5% to 4%. The material sequenced was CD4+ or CD8+ T cells sorted from blood, taken in a trial of the OX40 agonist ivuxolimab. The receptors stem from an adult with an advanced solid tumor such as melanoma, head and neck, liver or kidney cancer.

This chain links TRBV7-6 with TRBJ1-3; D uncertain. Trimming cost V 2 bases and J 2 bases, with 10 bases left between them. From germline, CDR1 is SGHVS and CDR2 FNYEAQ. This CDR3 has 15 residues. The CDR3 protein is CASSLFVQAGNTIYF. The CDR3 bases are TGTGCCAGCAGCTTATTTGTTCAGGCTGGAAACACCATATATTTT.

This clone was seen a handful of times. The J gene is TRBJ1-4, the V gene TRBV7-8; 7 bases line up with TRBD1. Germline-derived CDR1 and CDR2 are SGHVS and FQNEAQ. With V trimmed by 5 bases and J by 3 bases, 6 bases remained unmatched. The CDR3 contains 15 residues. The CDR3 DNA follows: TGTGCCAGCAGCCCCTACAGGGGCGCTAATGAAAAACTGTTTTTT. Encoded protein: CASSPYRGANEKLFF.

The chain links TRBV7-2 to TRBJ1-2; D possibly corresponds to TRBD1 (5 bases). Germline loops: CDR1 SGHTA, CDR2 FQGNSA. This CDR3 is 16 amino acids long. The ends were cut back, 6 bases at V and 1 base at J, with 18 bases in the middle. The CDR3 sequence is CASRPGWGLDNYGYTF. In DNA, the CDR3 is TGTGCCAGCAGACCAGGGTGGGGGTTAGATAACTATGGCTACACCTTC.

For this clone: A junction end diverges from the germline sequence, so it may reflect a read error. The rearrangement joins TRBV5-6 to TRBJ2-1, with 10 bases that match TRBD2. This CDR3 is built from 16 residues. Per the germline V gene, CDR1 is SGHDT and CDR2 is YYEEEE. Written as DNA, the CDR3 is TGTGCCAGCAGATTGGGACTAGCGTCCTCCTACAATGAGCAGTTCTTC. It yields the protein CASRLGLASSYNEQFF.

V usage is TRBV19 and J usage is TRBJ2-7, with 10 bases matching TRBD1. The CDR3 consists of 14 residues. CDR1 LNHDA and CDR2 SQIVND come from the germline V gene (reference sequence). V was clipped by 6 bases and J by 4 bases; unmatched bases: 6. CDR3 loop: CASRGTGETYEQYF. DNA for the CDR3: TGTGCCAGTAGGGGGACAGGGGAAACGTACGAGCAGTACTTC.

This sequence joins TRBV7-9 and TRBJ2-5; 9 bases match TRBD2. Germline values: CDR1 SEHNR, CDR2 FQNEAQ (reference sequence). After removal of 2 bases from V and 4 bases from J, the junction contained 5 bases not matched to a gene. This CDR3 comprises 15 residues. The CDR3 loop reads CASSLTAGGPETQYF. CDR3 bases: TGTGCCAGCAGCTTAACGGCGGGGGGGCCAGAGACCCAGTACTTC.

The chain carries TRBV28 and TRBJ1-5, with D possibly TRBD1 on 6 matching bases. The CDR3 has 15 residues. Germline lookup yields CDR1 MDHEN and CDR2 SYDVKM. V lost 1 base, J lost 4 bases, and 11 bases lay in between. CDR3: CASSLLQGGNQPQHF. CDR3 nucleotides: TGTGCCAGCAGTTTATTACAGGGAGGAAATCAGCCCCAGCATTTT.

The chain carries TRBV29-1 and TRBJ2-1, with D tentatively TRBD2 (6 bases). V was pared by 0 bases and J by 15 bases, with 15 bases between. This CDR3 contains 12 residues. In germline, CDR1 is SQVTM, CDR2 ANQGSEA. In nucleotides, the CDR3 is TGCAGCGTTGAAGATCCAGGGCGGGGCGGGTTCTTC. Translating it yields CSVEDPGRGGFF.

The chain combines TRBV4-1 with TRBJ1-4, with unresolved D. Germline lookup yields CDR1 MGHRA and CDR2 YSYEKL. With 4 bases removed from V and 1 base from J, the gap between germline ends came to 7 bases. The CDR3 is 14 amino acids. In DNA form, the CDR3 reads TGCGCCAGCAGCCGGGTGGAAACTAATGAAAAACTGTTTTTT. Its protein product is CASSRVETNEKLFF.

V gene TRBV28 combines with J gene TRBJ1-1, with D uncertain. Germline CDR1 and CDR2: MDHEN and SYDVKM. The CDR3 has 11 residues. The germline V and J ends were trimmed by 7 bases and 2 bases, with 5 bases remaining between them. CDR3 sequence reads: CASKRNTEAFF. DNA for the CDR3: TGTGCCAGCAAGAGAAACACTGAAGCTTTCTTT.

The chain employs TRBV11-2 and TRBJ2-3; no definite D call. CDR3 size: 14 residues. Germline assignment: CDR1 SGHAT and CDR2 FQNNGV. V was clipped by 2 bases and J by 0 bases, with 6 bases between them. CDR3: CASSLNPSTDTQYF. The CDR3 region has the DNA TGTGCCAGCAGCTTAAACCCTAGCACAGATACGCAGTATTTT.

The CDR3, as DNA: TGCGCCAGCAGACCGAATCTTAACTATGGCTACACCTTC. It is translated as CASRPNLNYGYTF. This sequence joins TRBV5-1 and TRBJ1-2; D is uncertain. Germline CDR1 is SGHRS and CDR2 is YFSETQ. Trimming shortened V by 5 bases and J by 1 base, and 9 bases separated the two germline ends. The CDR3 is made up of 13 amino acids.

V is TRBV6-5 and J is TRBJ2-3; no clear D gene. The CDR3 has 15 residues. The germline V gene has CDR1 MNHEY and CDR2 SVGAGI. V lost 0 bases and J lost 0, with 7 bases in between. The CDR3 loop reads CASSYSAVSTDTQYF. DNA of the CDR3: TGTGCCAGCAGTTACTCGGCAGTTAGCACAGATACGCAGTATTTT.

The chain is built from TRBV30 and TRBJ1-5, with D perhaps TRBD1 (5 bases). The CDR3 has 17 amino acids. V was cut by 2 bases and J by 5 bases, with 22 bases left in between. From germline, CDR1 is GTSNPN and CDR2 SVGIG (reference sequence). The CDR3 sequence: CAWSITGGHGGYQPQHF. CDR3 sequence (DNA): TGTGCCTGGAGTATAACAGGCGGGCATGGTGGGTATCAGCCCCAGCATTTT.

The chain couples TRBV28 to TRBJ1-1; 10 positions agree with TRBD1. The CDR3 extends over 15 amino acids. Trimming cost V 6 bases and J 6 bases; bases outside gene matches: 10. The germline V gene encodes CDR1 MDHEN and CDR2 SYDVKM. The DNA for the CDR3 is TGTGCCAGCAGGGAGAGACAGGGGGCATCTTCTGAAGCTTTCTTT. This translates into CASRERQGASSEAFF.

The genes are TRBV7-2 and TRBJ2-5, with a possible D match to TRBD2 (7 bases). Trimming took off 6 bases at V and 2 bases at J, with 13 bases between the two ends. CDR3 length equals 14 residues. Germline V CDR1 and CDR2: SGHTA, FQGNSA. The CDR3 loop is CASRPAGAQETQYF. The CDR3 region has the DNA TGTGCCAGCAGGCCGGCGGGGGCTCAAGAGACCCAGTACTTC.

This clone was detected a few times. The gene calls are TRBV18 and TRBJ1-1, with 8 bases that match TRBD1. This CDR3 region has 13 residues. V was clipped by 3 bases and J by 7 bases; unmatched bases: 4. Germline V CDR1 and CDR2: KGHSH, LQKENI. CDR3 nucleotide sequence: TGTGCCAGCTCACCCGCAGGGGGCAATGAAGCTTTCTTT. It specifies CASSPAGGNEAFF.

The CDR3: CASSYIASRETQYF. The CDR3 coding sequence is TGTGCCAGCAGTTACATTGCCAGTAGGGAGACCCAGTACTTC. The J gene is TRBJ2-5, the V gene TRBV6-5; D unresolved. The CDR3 runs to 14 residues. Trimming removed 2 bases from V and 5 bases from J, with 12 bases in between. Germline V lookup: CDR1 MNHEY, CDR2 SVGAGI.